Given below is one TCR beta chain in context. As yet, its antigen is unknown. CDR3 length: 13 residues. Germline CDR1 MNHNS, CDR2 SASEGT. V gave up 11 bases and J gave up 0 bases; unmatched junction bases: 3. Repertoires were generated with immunoSEQ multiplex PCR, while TCRdb's copy carries only in-frame clones and drops some. The table includes 130,000 to 150,000 clones, roughly 90% detected once. Specified time point: blood 4 weeks post-SBRT, at nephrectomy. Documented treatment: 15 Gy SBRT to primary tumor, nephrectomy 4 weeks later. The tumor was a clear cell renal cell carcinoma. The entry originates in a study of radiation and T cells in renal cell carcinoma. Study-level results: In blood, top tumor clones expanded by 2 weeks, shrinking by 4.

The chain recombines TRBV6-1 with TRBJ1-1; TRBD1 aligns across 10 bases. This receptor was taken from a woman in her 50s with renal cell carcinoma. This material consisted of blood, taken from a patient whose treatment included radiotherapy and nephrectomy. The CDR3 DNA sequence: TGTGCCGGGACAGGGGCCCTGAACACTGAAGCTTTCTTT. It yields the protein CAGTGALNTEAFF.